These T cell receptor beta chains were read from a single sample in a study of shared clonotypes between healthy human individuals. Produced via immunoSEQ multiplex PCR; TCRdb's table is partial and in-frame only. The sample holds 640,000 or so clones, approximately 75% seen once. Specimen: memory CD4+ T cells sorted from blood. These receptors were obtained from a woman in her twenties or thirties in good health. CDR3s include the opening cysteine and the closing phenylalanine or tryptophan. The order of the fields is clone size, J gene, D gene, V gene, CDR3 protein, CDR3 DNA. D genes are given only for firm matches. Size is stated for part of the rows, as once, few or many counts, or as a class when the clone is expanded.

clone_size: NA
j_call: TRBJ2-2
d_call: NA
v_call: TRBV28
cdr3_aa: CASSPHALGKNTGELFF
cdr3_nt: TGTGCCAGCAGTCCCCATGCTCTGGGAAAGAACACCGGGGAGCTGTTTTTT

clone_size: NA
j_call: TRBJ2-1
d_call: NA
v_call: TRBV2
cdr3_aa: CASSESSYNEQFF
cdr3_nt: TGTGCCAGCAGTGAGAGCTCCTACAATGAGCAGTTCTTC

clone_size: NA
j_call: TRBJ2-2
d_call: NA
v_call: TRBV6-1
cdr3_aa: CASSEGLDTGELFF
cdr3_nt: TGTGCCAGCAGTGAAGGACTAGACACCGGGGAGCTGTTTTTT

clone_size: many
j_call: TRBJ1-2
d_call: NA
v_call: TRBV2
cdr3_aa: CASSEPTGNYGYTF
cdr3_nt: TGTGCCAGCAGTGAACCTACAGGGAACTATGGCTACACCTTC

clone_size: NA
j_call: TRBJ1-1
d_call: NA
v_call: TRBV19
cdr3_aa: CASSSPGAGNTEAFF
cdr3_nt: TGTGCCAGTAGTTCCCCCGGGGCAGGGAACACTGAAGCTTTCTTT

clone_size: NA
j_call: TRBJ2-4
d_call: TRBD1
v_call: TRBV30
cdr3_aa: CAWSSGTGKDIQYF
cdr3_nt: TGTGCCTGGAGTTCCGGGACAGGGAAGGACATTCAGTACTTC

clone_size: NA
j_call: TRBJ2-3
d_call: TRBD2
v_call: TRBV10-2
cdr3_aa: CASSSRASGRTDTQYF
cdr3_nt: TGCGCCAGCTCCAGCCGGGCTAGCGGGAGGACAGATACGCAGTATTTT

clone_size: NA
j_call: TRBJ2-7
d_call: NA
v_call: TRBV4-2
cdr3_aa: CASSQIASEQYF
cdr3_nt: TGTGCCAGCAGCCAGATAGCGAGCGAGCAGTACTTC

clone_size: NA
j_call: TRBJ2-1
d_call: TRBD2
v_call: TRBV28
cdr3_aa: CASSLASGTHYNEQFF
cdr3_nt: TGTGCCAGCAGTTTGGCCAGCGGGACCCACTACAATGAGCAGTTCTTC

clone_size: once
j_call: TRBJ1-1
d_call: NA
v_call: TRBV6-4
cdr3_aa: CASSDSSVNTEAFF
cdr3_nt: TGTGCCAGCAGTGACTCTTCTGTGAACACTGAAGCTTTCTTT

clone_size: NA
j_call: TRBJ2-7
d_call: NA
v_call: TRBV18
cdr3_aa: CASSPQGTGFEQYF
cdr3_nt: TGTGCCAGCTCACCACAGGGTACGGGGTTCGAGCAGTACTTC

clone_size: few
j_call: TRBJ1-1
d_call: NA
v_call: TRBV27
cdr3_aa: CASSLSAAAENTEAFF
cdr3_nt: TGTGCCAGCAGTTTATCCGCCGCGGCAGAGAACACTGAAGCTTTCTTT

clone_size: NA
j_call: TRBJ1-6
d_call: NA
v_call: TRBV4-2
cdr3_aa: CASSQEFVQGGSPLHF
cdr3_nt: TGTGCCAGCAGCCAAGAGTTCGTACAGGGAGGCTCACCCCTCCACTTT

clone_size: NA
j_call: TRBJ1-2
d_call: TRBD1
v_call: TRBV27
cdr3_aa: CASSSLGARAGGNYGYTF
cdr3_nt: TGTGCCAGCAGTTCTTTAGGGGCCCGGGCAGGGGGAAACTATGGCTACACCTTC

clone_size: NA
j_call: TRBJ1-1
d_call: NA
v_call: TRBV27
cdr3_aa: CASSNFRSRTEAFF
cdr3_nt: TGTGCCAGCAGTAACTTCAGGTCTAGGACTGAAGCTTTCTTT

clone_size: once
j_call: TRBJ2-5
d_call: NA
v_call: TRBV18
cdr3_aa: CASSPGDRPQETQYF
cdr3_nt: TGTGCCAGCTCACCAGGAGACAGGCCCCAAGAGACCCAGTACTTC

clone_size: few
j_call: TRBJ2-2
d_call: TRBD2
v_call: TRBV4-1
cdr3_aa: CASSLLAGFNTGELFF
cdr3_nt: TGCGCCAGCAGCCTTTTAGCGGGGTTTAACACCGGGGAGCTGTTTTTT

clone_size: NA
j_call: TRBJ1-5
d_call: TRBD1
v_call: TRBV6-5
cdr3_aa: CASSRTGTEVQPQHF
cdr3_nt: TGTGCCAGCAGCCGAACCGGGACAGAAGTTCAGCCCCAGCATTTT

clone_size: many
j_call: TRBJ2-7
d_call: NA
v_call: TRBV5-6
cdr3_aa: CASSPNWGYEQYF
cdr3_nt: TGTGCCAGCAGCCCTAACTGGGGTTACGAGCAGTACTTC

clone_size: NA
j_call: TRBJ2-3
d_call: NA
v_call: TRBV9
cdr3_aa: CASSVGPRLTDTQYF
cdr3_nt: TGTGCCAGCAGCGTGGGCCCACGTCTCACAGATACGCAGTATTTT

clone_size: NA
j_call: TRBJ1-3
d_call: NA
v_call: TRBV30
cdr3_aa: CAWKQGAGNTIYF
cdr3_nt: TGTGCCTGGAAACAGGGAGCCGGAAACACCATATATTTT

clone_size: once
j_call: TRBJ1-5
d_call: NA
v_call: TRBV5-5
cdr3_aa: CASSKRTDSNQPQHF
cdr3_nt: TGTGCCAGCAGTAAACGGACAGATAGCAATCAGCCCCAGCATTTT

clone_size: NA
j_call: TRBJ1-5
d_call: TRBD1
v_call: TRBV5-1
cdr3_aa: CASSPGTDNQPQHF
cdr3_nt: TGCGCCAGCAGCCCCGGGACAGACAATCAGCCCCAGCATTTT

clone_size: NA
j_call: TRBJ1-5
d_call: NA
v_call: TRBV28
cdr3_aa: CASSRRVENQPQHF
cdr3_nt: TGTGCCAGCAGCCGCAGGGTAGAGAATCAGCCCCAGCATTTT

clone_size: NA
j_call: TRBJ2-2
d_call: TRBD2
v_call: TRBV7-3
cdr3_aa: CASSLRASGSRDTGELFF
cdr3_nt: TGTGCCAGCAGCCTCCGGGCTAGCGGGAGCAGGGACACCGGGGAGCTGTTTTTT

clone_size: NA
j_call: TRBJ2-1
d_call: NA
v_call: TRBV18
cdr3_aa: CASSPGGIGEQFF
cdr3_nt: TGTGCCAGCTCACCCGGAGGGATCGGTGAGCAGTTCTTC

clone_size: NA
j_call: TRBJ2-7
d_call: TRBD2
v_call: TRBV27
cdr3_aa: CASSIAGIGYEQYF
cdr3_nt: TGTGCCAGCAGTATAGCGGGTATCGGGTACGAGCAGTACTTC

clone_size: once
j_call: TRBJ1-5
d_call: NA
v_call: TRBV11-2
cdr3_aa: CASSSSFGRVTIQPQHF
cdr3_nt: TGTGCCAGCAGCTCCTCCTTCGGGAGGGTGACTATCCAGCCCCAGCATTTT

clone_size: NA
j_call: TRBJ1-5
d_call: NA
v_call: TRBV6-1
cdr3_aa: CASRKGVGNQPQHF
cdr3_nt: TGTGCCAGCAGGAAGGGTGTTGGCAATCAGCCCCAGCATTTT

clone_size: NA
j_call: TRBJ1-4
d_call: NA
v_call: TRBV10-3
cdr3_aa: CATHPGQSTNEKLFF
cdr3_nt: TGTGCCACCCACCCCGGACAGTCAACTAATGAAAAACTGTTTTTT

clone_size: few
j_call: TRBJ2-2
d_call: NA
v_call: TRBV18
cdr3_aa: CASSTNTGELFF
cdr3_nt: TGTGCCAGCTCAACTAACACCGGGGAGCTGTTTTTT

clone_size: NA
j_call: TRBJ1-3
d_call: NA
v_call: TRBV6-1
cdr3_aa: CASSDGGARRNTIYF
cdr3_nt: TGTGCCAGCAGTGATGGGGGAGCCCGTAGGAACACCATATATTTT

clone_size: NA
j_call: TRBJ2-5
d_call: NA
v_call: TRBV7-9
cdr3_aa: CASSGQDRAYQETQYF
cdr3_nt: TGTGCCAGCAGCGGGCAGGACAGAGCGTACCAAGAGACCCAGTACTTC

clone_size: NA
j_call: TRBJ1-5
d_call: NA
v_call: TRBV2
cdr3_aa: CASRSRQEAQPQHF
cdr3_nt: TGTGCCAGCAGGAGTAGACAGGAAGCTCAGCCCCAGCATTTT

clone_size: NA
j_call: TRBJ2-1
d_call: TRBD1
v_call: TRBV28
cdr3_aa: CATLPRDRIYNEQFF
cdr3_nt: TGTGCCACCCTACCCCGGGACAGGATATACAATGAGCAGTTCTTC

clone_size: NA
j_call: TRBJ1-4
d_call: NA
v_call: TRBV28
cdr3_aa: CASSSPPTSEKLFF
cdr3_nt: TGTGCCAGCAGTTCCCCACCGACAAGTGAAAAACTGTTTTTT

clone_size: NA
j_call: TRBJ2-7
d_call: NA
v_call: TRBV18
cdr3_aa: CASSPGHAEQYF
cdr3_nt: TGTGCCAGCTCACCGGGACATGCGGAGCAGTACTTC